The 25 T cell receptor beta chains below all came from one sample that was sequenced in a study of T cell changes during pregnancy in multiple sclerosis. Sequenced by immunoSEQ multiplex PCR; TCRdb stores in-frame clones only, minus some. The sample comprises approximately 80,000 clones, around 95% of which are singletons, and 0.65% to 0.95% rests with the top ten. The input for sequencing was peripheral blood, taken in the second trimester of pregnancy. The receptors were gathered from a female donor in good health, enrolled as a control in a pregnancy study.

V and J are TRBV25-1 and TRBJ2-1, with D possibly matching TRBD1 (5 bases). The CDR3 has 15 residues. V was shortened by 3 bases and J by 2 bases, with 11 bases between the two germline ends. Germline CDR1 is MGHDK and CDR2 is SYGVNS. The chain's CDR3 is CASSEGQQPYNEQFF. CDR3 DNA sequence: TGTGCCAGCAGTGAGGGGCAGCAACCCTACAATGAGCAGTTCTTC. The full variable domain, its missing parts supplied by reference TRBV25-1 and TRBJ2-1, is EADIYQTPRYLVIGTGKKITLECSQTMGHDKMYWYQQDPGMELHLIHYSYGVNSTEKGDLSSESTVSRIRTEHFPLTLESARPSHTSQYLCASSEGQQPYNEQFFGPGTRLTVL.

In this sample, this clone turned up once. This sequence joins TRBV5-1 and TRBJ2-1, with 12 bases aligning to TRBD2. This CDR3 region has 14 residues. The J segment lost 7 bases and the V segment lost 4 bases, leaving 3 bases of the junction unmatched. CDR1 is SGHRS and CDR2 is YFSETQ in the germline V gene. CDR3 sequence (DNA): TGCGCCAGCAGCCCTAGCGGGGGGGCGAATGAGCAGTTCTTC. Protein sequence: CASSPSGGANEQFF. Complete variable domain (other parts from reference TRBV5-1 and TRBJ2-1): KAGVTQTPRYLIKTRGQQVTLSCSPISGHRSVSWYQQTPGQGLQFLFEYFSETQRNKGNFPGRFSGRQFSNSRSEMNVSTLELGDSALYLCASSPSGGANEQFFGPGTRLTVL.

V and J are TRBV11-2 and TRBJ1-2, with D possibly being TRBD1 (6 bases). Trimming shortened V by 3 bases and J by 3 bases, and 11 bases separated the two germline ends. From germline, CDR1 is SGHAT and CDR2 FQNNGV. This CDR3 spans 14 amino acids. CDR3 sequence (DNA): TGTGCCAGCAGCTTTACAGGGTCGGACTATGGCTACACCTTC. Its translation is CASSFTGSDYGYTF.

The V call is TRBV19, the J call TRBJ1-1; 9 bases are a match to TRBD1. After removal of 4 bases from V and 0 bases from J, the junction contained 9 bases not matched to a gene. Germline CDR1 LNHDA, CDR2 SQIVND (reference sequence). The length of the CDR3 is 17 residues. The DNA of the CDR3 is TGTGCCAGTAGTAACAAACAGGGGGCGAGCATGAACACTGAAGCTTTCTTT. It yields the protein CASSNKQGASMNTEAFF.

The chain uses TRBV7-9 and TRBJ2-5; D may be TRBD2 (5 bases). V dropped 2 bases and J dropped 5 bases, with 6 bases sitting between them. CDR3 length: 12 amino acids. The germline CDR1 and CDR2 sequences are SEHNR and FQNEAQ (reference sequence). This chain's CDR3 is CASSLREETQYF. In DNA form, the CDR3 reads TGTGCCAGCAGCTTAAGGGAGGAGACCCAGTACTTC.

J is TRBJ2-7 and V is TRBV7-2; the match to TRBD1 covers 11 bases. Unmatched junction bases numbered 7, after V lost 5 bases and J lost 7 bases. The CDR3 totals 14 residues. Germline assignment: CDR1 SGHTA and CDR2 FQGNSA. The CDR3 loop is CASSQGQGVMEQYF. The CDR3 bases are TGTGCCAGCAGCCAGGGACAGGGGGTCATGGAGCAGTACTTC.

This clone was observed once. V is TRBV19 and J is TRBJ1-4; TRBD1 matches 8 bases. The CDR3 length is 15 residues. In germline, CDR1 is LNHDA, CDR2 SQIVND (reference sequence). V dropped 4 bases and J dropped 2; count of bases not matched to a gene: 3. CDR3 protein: CASSTGGLTNEKLFF. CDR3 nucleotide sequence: TGTGCCAGTAGTACAGGGGGCCTGACTAATGAAAAACTGTTTTTT.

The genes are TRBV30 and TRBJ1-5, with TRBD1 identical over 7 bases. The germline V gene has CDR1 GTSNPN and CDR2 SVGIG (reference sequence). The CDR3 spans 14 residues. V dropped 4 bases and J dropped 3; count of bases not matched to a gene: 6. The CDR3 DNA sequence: TGTGCCTGGACCCGGGACAGCCTCAATCAGCCCCAGCATTTT. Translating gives CAWTRDSLNQPQHF.

For the CDR3, the DNA is TGTGCCTGGGATACCGGGACAGGGGGTGAAAAACTGTTTTTT. Translated: CAWDTGTGGEKLFF. The rearrangement uses TRBV30 and TRBJ1-4; 11 bases are a match to TRBD1. V was pared by 5 bases and J by 7 bases, with 6 bases of the junction left unmatched. The germline CDR1 and CDR2 sequences are GTSNPN and SVGIG (reference sequence). The CDR3 extends over 14 amino acids.

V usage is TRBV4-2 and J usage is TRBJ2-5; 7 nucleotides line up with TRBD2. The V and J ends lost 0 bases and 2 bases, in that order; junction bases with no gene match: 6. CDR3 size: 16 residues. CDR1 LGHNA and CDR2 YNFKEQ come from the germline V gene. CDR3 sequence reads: CASSQDLKRGQETQYF. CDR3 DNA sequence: TGTGCCAGCAGCCAAGATCTTAAGCGGGGTCAAGAGACCCAGTACTTC.

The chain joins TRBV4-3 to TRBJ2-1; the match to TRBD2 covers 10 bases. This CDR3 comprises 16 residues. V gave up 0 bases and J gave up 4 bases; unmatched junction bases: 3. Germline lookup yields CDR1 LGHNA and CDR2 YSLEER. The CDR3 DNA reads TGCGCCAGCAGCCAAGATGGTAGCGGGGGGTACAATGAGCAGTTCTTC. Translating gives CASSQDGSGGYNEQFF.

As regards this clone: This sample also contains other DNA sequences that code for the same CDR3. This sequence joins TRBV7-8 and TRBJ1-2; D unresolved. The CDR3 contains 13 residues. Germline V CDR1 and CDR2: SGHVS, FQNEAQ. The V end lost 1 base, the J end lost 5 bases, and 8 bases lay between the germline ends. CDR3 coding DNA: TGTGCCAGCAGCTTAGGGACTGGGTATGGCTACACCTTC. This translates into CASSLGTGYGYTF.

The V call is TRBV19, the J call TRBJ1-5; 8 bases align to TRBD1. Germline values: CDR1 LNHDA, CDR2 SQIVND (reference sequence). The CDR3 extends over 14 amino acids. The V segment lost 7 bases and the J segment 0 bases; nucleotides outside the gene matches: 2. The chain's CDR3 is CASMDRVSNQPQHF. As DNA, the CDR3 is TGTGCCAGTATGGACAGGGTTAGCAATCAGCCCCAGCATTTT.

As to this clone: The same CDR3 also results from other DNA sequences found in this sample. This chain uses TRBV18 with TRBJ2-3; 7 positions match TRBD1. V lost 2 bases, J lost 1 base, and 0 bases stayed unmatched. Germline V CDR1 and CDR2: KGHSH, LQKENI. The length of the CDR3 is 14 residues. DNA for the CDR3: TGTGCCAGCTCACCAACAGGGGGCACAGATACGCAGTATTTT. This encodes CASSPTGGTDTQYF.

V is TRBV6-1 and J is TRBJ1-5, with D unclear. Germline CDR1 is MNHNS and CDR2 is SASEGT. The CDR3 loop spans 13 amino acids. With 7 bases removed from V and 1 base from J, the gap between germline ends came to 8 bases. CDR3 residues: CASTSRSNQPQHF. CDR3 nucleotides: TGTGCCAGCACGTCTAGGAGCAATCAGCCCCAGCATTTT.

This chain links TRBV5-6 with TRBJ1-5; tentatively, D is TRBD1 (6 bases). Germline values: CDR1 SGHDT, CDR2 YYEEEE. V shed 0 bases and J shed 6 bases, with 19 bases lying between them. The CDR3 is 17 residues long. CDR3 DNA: TGTGCCAGCAGCTTGGGGGCACCAGGGGCCCTTCGTCAGCCCCAGCATTTT. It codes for CASSLGAPGALRQPQHF.

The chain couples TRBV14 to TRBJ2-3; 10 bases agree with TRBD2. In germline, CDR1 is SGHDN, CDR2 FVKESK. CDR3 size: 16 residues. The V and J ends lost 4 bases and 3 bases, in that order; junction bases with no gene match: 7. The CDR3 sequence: CASSRSGGAVTDTQYF. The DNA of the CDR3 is TGTGCCAGCAGCCGCAGCGGGGGGGCCGTGACAGATACGCAGTATTTT.

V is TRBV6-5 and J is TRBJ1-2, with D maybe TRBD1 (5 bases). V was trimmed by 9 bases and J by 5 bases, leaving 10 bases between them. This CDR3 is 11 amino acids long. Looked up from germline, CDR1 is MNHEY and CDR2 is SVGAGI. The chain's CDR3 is CASQSGYGYTF. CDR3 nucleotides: TGTGCCAGTCAATCAGGGTATGGCTACACCTTC.

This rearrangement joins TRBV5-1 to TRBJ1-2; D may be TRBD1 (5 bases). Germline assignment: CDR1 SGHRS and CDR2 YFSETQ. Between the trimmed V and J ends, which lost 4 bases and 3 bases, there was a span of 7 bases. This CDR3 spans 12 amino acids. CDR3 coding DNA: TGCGCCAGCAGCGACAGCGACTATGGCTACACCTTC. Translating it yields CASSDSDYGYTF.

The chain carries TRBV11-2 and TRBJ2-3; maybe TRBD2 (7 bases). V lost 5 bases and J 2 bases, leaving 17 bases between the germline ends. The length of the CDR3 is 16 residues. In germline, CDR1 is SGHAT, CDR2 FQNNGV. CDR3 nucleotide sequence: TGTGCCAGCAGCCGTCGGGGGGCGGGGGTCACAGATACGCAGTATTTT. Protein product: CASSRRGAGVTDTQYF.

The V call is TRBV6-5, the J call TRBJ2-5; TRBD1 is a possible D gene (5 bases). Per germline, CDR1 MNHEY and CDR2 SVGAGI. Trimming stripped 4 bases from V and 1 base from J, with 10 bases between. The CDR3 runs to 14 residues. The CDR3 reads CASSSGHSQETQYF. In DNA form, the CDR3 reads TGTGCCAGCAGTTCCGGACACTCCCAAGAGACCCAGTACTTC.

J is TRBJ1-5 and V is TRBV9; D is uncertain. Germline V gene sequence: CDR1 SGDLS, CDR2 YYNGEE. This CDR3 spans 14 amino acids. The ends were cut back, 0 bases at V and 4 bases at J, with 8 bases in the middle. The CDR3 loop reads CASSVASVNQPQHF. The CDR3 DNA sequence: TGTGCCAGCAGCGTAGCGTCCGTGAATCAGCCCCAGCATTTT. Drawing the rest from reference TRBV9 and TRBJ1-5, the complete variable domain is DSGVTQTPKHLITATGQRVTLRCSPRSGDLSVYWYQQSLDQGLQFLIQYYNGEERAKGNILERFSAQQFPDLHSELNLSSLELGDSALYFCASSVASVNQPQHFGDGTRLSIL.

CDR3 bases: TGTGCCAGCAGCCCCGTCGCGGGGGGAAACCAAGAGACCCAGTACTTC. Amino acids: CASSPVAGGNQETQYF. The chain has TRBV11-2 and TRBJ2-5; 8 positions match TRBD2. This CDR3 spans 16 amino acids. CDR1 is SGHAT and CDR2 is FQNNGV in the germline V gene. Trimming at V came to 5 bases and at J to 0 bases, leaving 8 bases not matched to a gene.

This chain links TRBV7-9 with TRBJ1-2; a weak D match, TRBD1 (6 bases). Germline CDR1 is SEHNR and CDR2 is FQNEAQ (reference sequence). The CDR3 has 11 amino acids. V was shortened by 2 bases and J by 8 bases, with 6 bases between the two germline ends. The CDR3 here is CASSLRGGYTF. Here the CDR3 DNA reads TGTGCCAGCAGCTTAAGGGGGGGCTACACCTTC.

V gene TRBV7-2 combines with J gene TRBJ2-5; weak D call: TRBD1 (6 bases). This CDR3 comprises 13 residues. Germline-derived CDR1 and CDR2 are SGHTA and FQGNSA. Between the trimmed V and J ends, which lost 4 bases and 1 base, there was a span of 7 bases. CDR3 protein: CASSYRAQETQYF. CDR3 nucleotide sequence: TGTGCCAGCAGCTACAGGGCCCAAGAGACCCAGTACTTC.